This T cell receptor (beta chain) was recovered during a study of blood T cell repertoires in COVID-19. Study as a whole: Whether acute or convalescent, the COVID-19 samples came from the United States, Italy and Spain. PBMCs, B-cell-depleted T cells, or T cells were the source of the cDNA or gDNA that made up the material.

Per the original methods: From reference gene primer amplification, estimates of nucleated cell counts were derived. Assay used: immunoSEQ multiplex PCR; TCRdb lists only in-frame clones, some missing. The DNA gave D and trimming, while V, J and clone size come from that table. The sample shows roughly 100,000 clones, roughly 87% of them seen only once. Only one count was recorded for this clone. V lost 7 bases and J lost 9, with 13 bases in between. Germline CDR1 and CDR2: SNHLY and FYNNEI. The CDR3 sequence is 13 residues long. The gene calls are TRBV2 and TRBJ1-6; D uncertain. Source material: peripheral blood. The clonotype comes from a human donor in a cohort sampled during active COVID-19. CDR3 region: CASMGREFSPLHF. Written as DNA, the CDR3 is TGTGCCAGCATGGGGAGGGAATTTTCACCCCTCCACTTT.